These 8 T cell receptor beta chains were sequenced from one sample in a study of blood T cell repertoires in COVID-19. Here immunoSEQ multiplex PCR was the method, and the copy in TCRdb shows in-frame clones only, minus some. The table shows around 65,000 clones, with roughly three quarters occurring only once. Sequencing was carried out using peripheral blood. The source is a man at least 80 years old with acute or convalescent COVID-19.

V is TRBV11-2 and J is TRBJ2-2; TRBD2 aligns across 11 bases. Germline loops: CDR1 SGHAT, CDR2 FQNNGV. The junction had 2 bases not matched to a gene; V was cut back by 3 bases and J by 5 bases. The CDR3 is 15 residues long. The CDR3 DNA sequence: TGTGCCAGCAGCTTTAGCGGGAGGGGGACCGGGGAGCTGTTTTTT. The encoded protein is CASSFSGRGTGELFF.

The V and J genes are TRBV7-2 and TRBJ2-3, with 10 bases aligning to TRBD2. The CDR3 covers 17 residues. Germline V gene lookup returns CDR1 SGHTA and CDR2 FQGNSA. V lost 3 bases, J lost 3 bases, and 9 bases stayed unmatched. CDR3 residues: CASSLYAAGGLTDTQYF. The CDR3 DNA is TGTGCCAGCAGCTTGTATGCAGCGGGGGGGCTTACAGATACGCAGTATTTT.

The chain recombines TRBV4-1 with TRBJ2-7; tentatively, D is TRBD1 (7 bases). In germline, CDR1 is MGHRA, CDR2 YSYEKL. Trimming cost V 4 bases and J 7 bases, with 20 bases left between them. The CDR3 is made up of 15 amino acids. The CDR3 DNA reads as TGCGCCAGCAGCCCTTCTACGGCAGGGGGGAGAGAGCAGTACTTC. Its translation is CASSPSTAGGREQYF.

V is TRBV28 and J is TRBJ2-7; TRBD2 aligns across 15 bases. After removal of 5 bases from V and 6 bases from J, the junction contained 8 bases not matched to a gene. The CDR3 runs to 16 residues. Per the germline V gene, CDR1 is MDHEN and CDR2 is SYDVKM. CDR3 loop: CASSSPGLAGGSEQYF. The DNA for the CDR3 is TGTGCCAGCAGTAGCCCGGGACTAGCGGGAGGTTCCGAGCAGTACTTC. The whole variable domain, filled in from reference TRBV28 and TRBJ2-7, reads DVKVTQSSRYLVKRTGEKVFLECVQDMDHENMFWYRQDPGLGLRLIYFSYDVKMKEKGDIPEGYSVSREKKERFSLILESASTNQTSMYLCASSSPGLAGGSEQYFGPGTRLTVT.

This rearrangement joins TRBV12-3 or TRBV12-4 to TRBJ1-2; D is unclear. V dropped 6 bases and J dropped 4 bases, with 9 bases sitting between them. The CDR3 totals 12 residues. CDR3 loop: CASSRQVYGYTF. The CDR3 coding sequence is TGTGCCAGCAGCCGACAAGTCTATGGCTACACCTTC.

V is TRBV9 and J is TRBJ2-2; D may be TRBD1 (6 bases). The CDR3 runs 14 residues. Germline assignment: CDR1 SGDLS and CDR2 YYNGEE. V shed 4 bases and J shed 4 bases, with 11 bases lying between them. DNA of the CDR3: TGTGCCAGCAGCCCCGTAGGGGGCACCGGGGAGCTGTTTTTT. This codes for CASSPVGGTGELFF.

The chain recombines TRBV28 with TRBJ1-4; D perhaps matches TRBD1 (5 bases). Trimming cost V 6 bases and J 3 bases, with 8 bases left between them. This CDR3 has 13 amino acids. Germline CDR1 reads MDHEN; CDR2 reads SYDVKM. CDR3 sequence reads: CASRRGPNEKLFF. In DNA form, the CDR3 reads TGTGCCAGCAGGCGGGGCCCTAATGAAAAACTGTTTTTT. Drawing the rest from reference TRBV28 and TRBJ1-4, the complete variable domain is DVKVTQSSRYLVKRTGEKVFLECVQDMDHENMFWYRQDPGLGLRLIYFSYDVKMKEKGDIPEGYSVSREKKERFSLILESASTNQTSMYLCASRRGPNEKLFFGSGTQLSVL.

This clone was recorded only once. The DNA of the CDR3 is TGTGCCAGCAGCACTCGACAGGGAAGGAACGAGCAGTACTTC. This gives the protein CASSTRQGRNEQYF. The V and J genes are TRBV7-2 and TRBJ2-7, with 7 nucleotides matching TRBD1. Germline CDR1 and CDR2: SGHTA and FQGNSA. The CDR3 length is 14 residues. Trimming removed 5 bases from V and 5 bases from J; junction bases left unmatched: 9.